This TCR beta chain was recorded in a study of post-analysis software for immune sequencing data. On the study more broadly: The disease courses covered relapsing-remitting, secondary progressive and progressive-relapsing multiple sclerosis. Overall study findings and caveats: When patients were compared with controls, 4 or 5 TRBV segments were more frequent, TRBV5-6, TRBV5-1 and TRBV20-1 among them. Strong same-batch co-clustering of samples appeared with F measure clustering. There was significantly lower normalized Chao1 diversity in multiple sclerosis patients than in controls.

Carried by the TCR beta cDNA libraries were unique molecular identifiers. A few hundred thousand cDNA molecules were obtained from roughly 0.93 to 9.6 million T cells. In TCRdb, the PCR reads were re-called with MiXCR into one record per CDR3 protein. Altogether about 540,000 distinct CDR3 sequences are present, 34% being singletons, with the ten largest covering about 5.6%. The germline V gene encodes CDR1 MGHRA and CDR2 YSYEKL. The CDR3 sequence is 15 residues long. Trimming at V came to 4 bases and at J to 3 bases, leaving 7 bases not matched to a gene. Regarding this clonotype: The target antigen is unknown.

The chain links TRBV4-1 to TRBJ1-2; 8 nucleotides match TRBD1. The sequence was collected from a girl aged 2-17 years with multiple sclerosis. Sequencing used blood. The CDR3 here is CASSPTGARDYGYTF. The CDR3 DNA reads TGCGCCAGCAGCCCGACAGGGGCCAGGGACTATGGCTACACCTTC.